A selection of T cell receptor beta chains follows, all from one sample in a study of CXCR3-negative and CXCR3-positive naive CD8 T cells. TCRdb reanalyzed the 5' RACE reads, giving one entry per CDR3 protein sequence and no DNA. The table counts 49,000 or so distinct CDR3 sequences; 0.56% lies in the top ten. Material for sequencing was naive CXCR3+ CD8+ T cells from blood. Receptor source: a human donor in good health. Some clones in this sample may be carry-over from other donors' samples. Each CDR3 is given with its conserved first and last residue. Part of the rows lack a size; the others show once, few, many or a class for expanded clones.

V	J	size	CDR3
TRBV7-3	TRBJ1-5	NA	CASSQTGNNQPQHF
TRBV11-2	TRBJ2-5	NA	CASSLKQVGRETQYF
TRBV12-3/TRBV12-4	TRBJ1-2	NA	CASSWFGQGSNYGYTF
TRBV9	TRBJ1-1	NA	CASNSRGSNIEAFF
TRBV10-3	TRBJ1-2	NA	CAISESKQVSLDGYTF
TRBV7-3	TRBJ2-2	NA	CASSSPGNRGTDTGELFF
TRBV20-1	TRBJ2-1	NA	CSARDSGGSYNEQFF
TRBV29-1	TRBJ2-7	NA	CSVEGVGGDYEQYF
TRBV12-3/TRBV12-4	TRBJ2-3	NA	CASSLRTLADTQYF
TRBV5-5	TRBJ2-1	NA	CASSLGMAGGRYNEQFF
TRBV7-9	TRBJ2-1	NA	CASSLRTVNEQFF
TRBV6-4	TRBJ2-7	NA	CASSDLSYEQYF
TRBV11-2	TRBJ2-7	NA	CASSPTPGTASYEQYF
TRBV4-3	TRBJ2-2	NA	CASSQDRQGTGELFF
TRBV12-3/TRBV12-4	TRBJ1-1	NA	CASTLDRGTEAFF
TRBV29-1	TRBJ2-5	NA	CSVDWGSAQETQYF
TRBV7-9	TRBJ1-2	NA	CASSPPGQDYGYTF
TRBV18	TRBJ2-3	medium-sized	CASSGTSGTDTQYF
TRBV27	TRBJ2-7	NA	CASSLSGTGVEQYF
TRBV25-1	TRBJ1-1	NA	CASSGRGATEAFF
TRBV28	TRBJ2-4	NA	CASSSQLLPLVQDIQYF
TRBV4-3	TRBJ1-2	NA	CASSQDRGTGNYGYTF
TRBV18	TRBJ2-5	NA	CASSPPRQTQYF
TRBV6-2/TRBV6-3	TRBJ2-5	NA	CASSYAGNGGRETQYF
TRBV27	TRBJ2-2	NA	CASSPYGHNGELFF
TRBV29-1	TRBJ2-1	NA	CSVGGAGGQFF
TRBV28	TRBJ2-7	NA	CASPGQGRSYEQYF
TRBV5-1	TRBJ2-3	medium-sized	CASSLEEDTQYF
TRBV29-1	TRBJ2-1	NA	CSVERDNEQFF
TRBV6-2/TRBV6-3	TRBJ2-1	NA	CASSYSPPGGEQFF
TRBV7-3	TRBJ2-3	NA	CASSPIRTGRTDTQYF
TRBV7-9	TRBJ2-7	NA	CASSFAGTGFNEQYF
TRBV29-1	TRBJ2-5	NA	CSVAMGGWETQYF
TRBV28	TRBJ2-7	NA	CASSPGAGQWYDEQYF
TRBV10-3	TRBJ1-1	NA	CAISESLSLNTEAFF
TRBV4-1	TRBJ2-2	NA	CASSQVGQGATAGELFF
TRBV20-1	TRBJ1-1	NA	CTATKMNTEAFF
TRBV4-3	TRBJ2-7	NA	CASSQGRQGNYEPYF
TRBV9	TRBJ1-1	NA	CASSPMGEGNAEAFF
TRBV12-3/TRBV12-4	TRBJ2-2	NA	CDSRTENTGELFF
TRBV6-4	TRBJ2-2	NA	CASSDEDAGELFF
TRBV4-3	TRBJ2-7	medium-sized	CASSLDRSPTYEQYF
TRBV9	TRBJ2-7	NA	CASSVGGGAYEQYF
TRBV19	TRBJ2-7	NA	CASSIGRLYEQYF
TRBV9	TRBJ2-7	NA	CASSVSPTYEQYF
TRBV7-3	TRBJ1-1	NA	CASSWGDNTEAFF
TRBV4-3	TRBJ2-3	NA	CASSQEVRAQAKQYF
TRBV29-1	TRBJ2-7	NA	CSVQGDWSYEQYF
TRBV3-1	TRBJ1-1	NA	CASSQDRDYTEAFF
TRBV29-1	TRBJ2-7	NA	CSVEGGANEQYF
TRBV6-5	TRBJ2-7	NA	CASTGDRPYEQYF
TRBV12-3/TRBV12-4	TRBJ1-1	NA	CASSPPGSRTEAFF
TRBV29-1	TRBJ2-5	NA	CSVDGAGTQYF
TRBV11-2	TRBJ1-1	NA	CASRLTGVQGSFF
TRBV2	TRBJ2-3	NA	CASSDLLGRTTDTQYF